This section outlines one T cell receptor (beta chain) sequence together with its context. A much larger clone is a single base away; this may be a read error. This sample is drawn from a study of T cells in Graves' hyperthyroidism and ophthalmopathy. The investigators amplified TCR beta CDR3 regions from RNA transcripts. HTBI primers drove first-round RT-PCR of the TCR CDR3. One entry per CDR3 protein results from TCRdb running MiXCR on the multiplex PCR reads. The table records 800,000 or so distinct CDR3 sequences, 38% of them present only once. On the basis of clinical symptoms, serum thyroxine and TRAb, thyroid ultrasound and orbital computed tomography, diagnoses were made. Source material for PBMCs was less than 12 ml fresh peripheral blood. This clonotype was obtained from a man between 18 and 29 years old with Graves' hyperthyroidism. The sequenced sample consisted of blood.

This chain's CDR3 is CASSELASDEQYF. The CDR3 region has the DNA TGTGCCAGCAGTGAGTTGGCTAGCGACGAGCAGTACTTC. The rearrangement uses TRBV2 and TRBJ2-7; a possible D gene is TRBD2 (6 bases). The V and J ends lost 3 bases and 5 bases respectively, with 11 bases between them. The CDR3 contains 13 residues. The germline CDR1 and CDR2 sequences are SNHLY and FYNNEI.